This T cell receptor (beta chain) stems from a study of T cell responses to AZD1222 COVID-19 vaccine. With V trimmed by 0 bases and J by 0 bases, 2 bases remained unmatched. The germline V gene encodes CDR1 MGHRA and CDR2 YSYEKL. There are 18 residues in the CDR3. Study-wide results and limits: As reported, nearly half of all spike-specific TCRs target variant regions that are unmutated. The study identified only five or six AZD1222 recipients as seropositive at baseline. Females outnumbered males among donors, who were mostly white British; clonal diversity was possibly underestimated. All repertoire sampling was performed exclusively after the peak T cell response.

About this clone: Its specificity is not known.

TCRdb's table, derived via immunoSEQ multiplex PCR, lists solely in-frame clones and lacks some. The sample gives about 110,000 clones, roughly 87% of which show up once; approximately 5.5% is in the top ten. The clonotype originates from an adult in good health. Sequences were derived from peripheral blood, sampled on day 0 of AZD1222 vaccination. V usage is TRBV4-1 and J usage is TRBJ1-6; 10 bases are shared with TRBD1. CDR3 amino acids: CASSQEGQGSSYNSPLHF. CDR3 DNA: TGCGCCAGCAGCCAAGAGGGACAGGGGAGCTCCTATAATTCACCCCTCCACTTT.